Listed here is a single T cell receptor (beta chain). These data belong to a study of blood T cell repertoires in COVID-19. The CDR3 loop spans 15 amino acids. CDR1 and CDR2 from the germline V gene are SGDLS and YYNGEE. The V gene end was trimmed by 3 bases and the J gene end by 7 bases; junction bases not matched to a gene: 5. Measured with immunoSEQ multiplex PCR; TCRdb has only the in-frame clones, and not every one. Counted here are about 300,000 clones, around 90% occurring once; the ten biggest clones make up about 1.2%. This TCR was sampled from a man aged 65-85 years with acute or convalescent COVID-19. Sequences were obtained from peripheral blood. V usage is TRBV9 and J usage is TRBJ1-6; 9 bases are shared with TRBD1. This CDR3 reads CASSAAGQGNSPLHF. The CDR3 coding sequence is TGTGCCAGCAGCGCCGCAGGACAGGGGAATTCACCCCTCCACTTT.